The rows below give T cell receptor beta chains drawn from one sample of a study of T-cell reconstitution after alpha-beta-depleted transplantation in children. In TCRdb, the PCR reads were re-called with MiXCR into one record per CDR3 protein. This table has about 500,000 distinct CDR3 sequences, around 10% appearing once. Material: PBMCs, mostly from graft donor cells, obtained 180 days after TCRalphabeta/CD19-depleted stem cell transplant. The receptors here all came from a female patient between 2 and 15 years old who had a stem cell transplant for aplastic anemia, so the T cells may come from the graft donor. The CDR3 runs from the conserved cysteine through the conserved F or W. A D gene is named only where the DNA matches it firmly. Some rows have no size entry. The others give once, few or many, or a class for an expanded clone.

v_gene,abundance,j_gene,d_gene,CDR3nt,CDR3aa
TRBV7-2,few,TRBJ2-1,TRBD2,TGTGCCAGCAGCCCCCCACTAGCGGAGCAGTTCTTC,CASSPPLAEQFF
TRBV30,-,TRBJ2-3,TRBD2,TGTGCCTGGAGTGGTCCGGGACTAGCGTTCACAGATACGCAGTATTTT,CAWSGPGLAFTDTQYF
TRBV18,-,TRBJ1-3,-,TGTGCCAGCTCACCACCCCAGAAACTTGGAAACACCATATATTTT,CASSPPQKLGNTIYF
TRBV28,few,TRBJ2-3,TRBD2,TGTGCCAGCAGTCCCATTTCCAGGTTTGGGACTAGCGGCACAGATACGCAGTATTTT,CASSPISRFGTSGTDTQYF
TRBV4-3,-,TRBJ1-2,-,TGCGCCAGCAGCCAAGTGGACTCGGCCTATGGCTACACCTTC,CASSQVDSAYGYTF
TRBV4-2,few,TRBJ2-7,-,TGTGCCAGCAGCCAAGATCTGAGGCCTTCCGAGCAGTACTTC,CASSQDLRPSEQYF
TRBV23-1,-,TRBJ2-5,TRBD1,TGCGCCAGACTCCGGGGACAGGGAAGCCTTGGGGGCTTC,CARLRGQGSLGGF
TRBV7-3,-,TRBJ2-5,TRBD2,TGTGCCAGCAGCTTAATGGCTAGCGGGAGCGCCGGGGAGTGGACCCAGTACTTC,CASSLMASGSAGEWTQYF
TRBV6-1,-,TRBJ2-1,TRBD1,TGTGCCAGCAGGGGGACAGGGGATAGCTCCTACAATGAGCAGTTCTTC,CASRGTGDSSYNEQFF
TRBV15,few,TRBJ2-1,-,TGTGCCACCAGCAGAGAAGGAGGGGGGAGCTTGCAGTTCTTC,CATSREGGGSLQFF
TRBV7-2,-,TRBJ2-1,TRBD2,TGTGCCAGCAGCCTTTGGGGCGGGAGGGCCGGGAATGAGCAGTTCTTC,CASSLWGGRAGNEQFF
TRBV9,-,TRBJ2-6,TRBD1,TGTGCCAGCAGATTGGACAGGGGGCTACCATCTGGGGCCAACGTCCTGACTTTC,CASRLDRGLPSGANVLTF
TRBV12-5,-,TRBJ1-3,TRBD1,TGTGCTAGTGGTTTTACAGGGGACTCTGGAAACACCATATATTTT,CASGFTGDSGNTIYF
TRBV5-1,few,TRBJ2-3,TRBD1,TGCGCCAGCAGCTTTGGGACAGGTGCCGATACGCAGTATTTT,CASSFGTGADTQYF
TRBV11-1,-,TRBJ1-2,-,TGTGCCAGCAGCAGGCCGCGGAGGGAGGCAAAGTTCCGCTATGGCTACACCTTC,CASSRPRREAKFRYGYTF
TRBV12-3/TRBV12-4,-,TRBJ2-1,-,TGTGCCAGCAGTACAGCGTTGAGGGGCAATGAGCAGTTCTTC,CASSTALRGNEQFF
TRBV9,-,TRBJ2-2,TRBD1,TGTGCCAGCAGCACCCGTGGGACAGGGGGCCGGACCGGGGAGCTGTTTTTT,CASSTRGTGGRTGELFF
TRBV4-3,-,TRBJ2-3,TRBD2,TGCGCCAGCAGTCAAATCTATCGGGGGGGGCCAGATACGCAGTATTTT,CASSQIYRGGPDTQYF
TRBV28,few,TRBJ1-1,-,TGTGCCAGCAGTGGGGTCTACACTGAAGCTTTCTTT,CASSGVYTEAFF
TRBV19,-,TRBJ2-1,TRBD2,TGTGCCAGTACCAGTTTAGCGGGAGGGCCCTCGGGTGAGCAGTTCTTC,CASTSLAGGPSGEQFF
TRBV24-1,few,TRBJ2-1,-,TGTGCCACCAGTCAGGCCTATCGATGGGGCGATGAGCAGTTCTTC,CATSQAYRWGDEQFF
TRBV29-1,-,TRBJ2-1,TRBD1,TGCAGCGTTGGGTCTGGGCGCCGGCAGGGGGTCGAATGGCTCTACAATGAGCAGTTCTTC,CSVGSGRRQGVEWLYNEQFF
TRBV29-1,-,TRBJ1-1,TRBD1,TGCAGCGTGTCCGGGACAGTGAACACTTGGGCTTTCTTT,CSVSGTVNTWAFF
TRBV6-5,many,TRBJ2-2,-,TGTGCCAGCAGTTACCTTCACTTGAACACCGGGGAGCTGTTTTTT,CASSYLHLNTGELFF
TRBV19,few,TRBJ2-3,TRBD2,TGTGCCAGTAGTTCGGCACTAGCGGGAAGGTATACGCAGTATTTT,CASSSALAGRYTQYF
TRBV28,-,TRBJ1-5,TRBD1,TGTGCCAGCATTCAGGTTGGGACAGGGGGCGTCGGGCAGCCCCAGCATTTT,CASIQVGTGGVGQPQHF
TRBV5-1,few,TRBJ2-6,-,TGCGCCAGCAGCCCTTCACGACAGTCTAGGGCCAACGTCCTGACTTTC,CASSPSRQSRANVLTF
TRBV20-1,-,TRBJ2-7,-,TGCAGTGCTAGAGATACCGGGGTATTGGCCCACGAGCAGTACTTC,CSARDTGVLAHEQYF
TRBV12-3/TRBV12-4,few,TRBJ2-3,TRBD2,TGTGCCAGCAGTAGATCCGGGCTAGCGGCAGATACGCAGTATTTT,CASSRSGLAADTQYF
TRBV30,-,TRBJ1-2,-,TGTGCCTGGAGGTCTCTCGGTGGCTACACCTTC,CAWRSLGGYTF
TRBV20-1,few,TRBJ1-2,-,TGCAGTGCTCAACAGGGTAGCTATGGCTACACCTTC,CSAQQGSYGYTF
TRBV27,few,TRBJ1-5,TRBD1,TGTGCCAGCAGTTTTCGATCCGGGACAGGGGGCAATCAGCCCCAGCATTTT,CASSFRSGTGGNQPQHF